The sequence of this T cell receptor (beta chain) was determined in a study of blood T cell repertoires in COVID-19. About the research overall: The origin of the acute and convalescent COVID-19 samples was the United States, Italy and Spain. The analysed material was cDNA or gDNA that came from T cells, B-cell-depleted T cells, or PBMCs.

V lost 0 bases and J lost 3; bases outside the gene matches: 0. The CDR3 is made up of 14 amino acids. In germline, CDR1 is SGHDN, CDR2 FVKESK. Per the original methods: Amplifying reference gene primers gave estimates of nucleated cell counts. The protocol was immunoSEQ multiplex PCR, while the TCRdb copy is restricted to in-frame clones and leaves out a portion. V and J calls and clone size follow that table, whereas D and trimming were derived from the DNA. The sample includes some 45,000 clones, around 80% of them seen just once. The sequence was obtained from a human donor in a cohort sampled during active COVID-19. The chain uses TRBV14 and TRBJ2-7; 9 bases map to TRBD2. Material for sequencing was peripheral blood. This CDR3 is CASSQDSGSYEQYF. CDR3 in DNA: TGTGCCAGCAGCCAAGATAGCGGGAGCTACGAGCAGTACTTC.